Following are 10 T cell receptor beta chains from one sample sequenced in a study of identical twins. TCRdb ran MiXCR on the 5' RACE reads and lists one entry per CDR3 protein. The sample has around 1.7 million distinct CDR3 sequences; about 30% are singletons. The sequenced material came from cord blood. The receptors shown here come from a newborn girl in good health.

Only a few counts were recorded for this clonotype. The rearrangement links TRBV5-1 to TRBJ2-1, with 11 bases fitting TRBD2. In germline, CDR1 is SGHRS, CDR2 YFSETQ. J gave up 2 bases and V 0 bases, and 7 bases lay outside the gene matches. The CDR3 consists of 18 residues. The chain's CDR3 is CASSLGLAGRHTYNEQFF. The CDR3, as DNA: TGCGCCAGCAGCTTGGGACTAGCGGGGCGACACACCTACAATGAGCAGTTCTTC.

J is TRBJ1-1 and V is TRBV5-1, with a weak D call TRBD1 (5 bases). The CDR3 is 15 residues long. Germline CDR1 SGHRS, CDR2 YFSETQ. Trimming took off 2 bases at V and 1 base at J, with 12 bases between the two ends. The CDR3 is CASSLGDGANTEAFF. As DNA, the CDR3 is TGCGCCAGCAGCTTAGGGGACGGCGCGAACACTGAAGCTTTCTTT. The full variable domain, completed using reference TRBV5-1 and TRBJ1-1, is KAGVTQTPRYLIKTRGQQVTLSCSPISGHRSVSWYQQTPGQGLQFLFEYFSETQRNKGNFPGRFSGRQFSNSRSEMNVSTLELGDSALYLCASSLGDGANTEAFFGQGTRLTVV.

The chain links TRBV6-6 to TRBJ2-3; tentatively, D is TRBD2 (6 bases). V was cut by 4 bases and J by 0 bases, with 8 bases left in between. Germline V gives CDR1 MNHNY, CDR2 SVGAGI (reference sequence). CDR3 length equals 14 residues. The CDR3 sequence: CASSWRVSTDTQYF. CDR3 nucleotides: TGTGCCAGCAGTTGGAGGGTTAGCACAGATACGCAGTATTTT.

This clonotype came up a few times. The chain uses TRBV6-2 or TRBV6-3 and TRBJ2-7; D may be TRBD2 (6 bases). The DNA end favors TRBJ2-4, so the J call may be wrong. The CDR3 runs 17 residues. The germline gives CDR1 MNHEY, CDR2 SVGEGT. The CDR3 nucleotides read TGTGCCAGCACCCGGCGACTCGGGGGATTAAAGGGAAACATTCAGTACTTC. Amino acid sequence: CASTRRLGGLKGNIQYF.

J is TRBJ1-5 and V is TRBV28; D is uncertain. Per germline, CDR1 MDHEN and CDR2 SYDVKM. CDR3 length: 14 residues. V was shortened by 3 bases and J by 4 bases, with 10 bases between the two germline ends. CDR3 protein: CASSFIGANQPQHF. The CDR3 DNA is TGTGCCAGCAGTTTTATTGGCGCGAATCAGCCCCAGCATTTT.

This clonotype was seen repeatedly, ten times or more. V gene TRBV10-3 combines with J gene TRBJ2-7; 10 nucleotides line up with TRBD1. Looked up from germline, CDR1 is ENHRY and CDR2 is SYGVKD. This CDR3 contains 14 residues. Trimming at V came to 4 bases and at J to 4 bases, leaving 4 bases not matched to a gene. CDR3 sequence reads: CAISGQGARYEQYF. The CDR3 nucleotides read TGTGCCATCAGTGGACAGGGGGCTAGGTACGAGCAGTACTTC.

The chain joins TRBV5-1 to TRBJ1-2, with D possibly matching TRBD1 (6 bases). V lost 3 bases to trimming and J lost 5 bases, with 14 bases between them. The germline V gene encodes CDR1 SGHRS and CDR2 YFSETQ. This CDR3 spans 14 amino acids. The CDR3 loop is CASSSSGQRYGYTF. The CDR3 DNA is TGCGCCAGCAGCTCTTCCGGACAGAGATATGGCTACACCTTC.

This clonotype turned up a few times. This chain links TRBV20-1 with TRBJ2-4, with 8 nucleotides matching TRBD2. The length of the CDR3 is 15 residues. Trimming at V came to 5 bases and at J to 0 bases, leaving 6 bases not matched to a gene. Germline CDR1 DFQATT, CDR2 SNEGSKA (reference sequence). In nucleotides, the CDR3 is TGCAGTGCTCCCAAAAGCGGGAGAGCCAAAAACATTCAGTACTTC. Translated, it gives CSAPKSGRAKNIQYF.

Comment on this clonotype: With a much larger clone just one base away, this may be a read error. This chain uses TRBV5-6 with TRBJ1-1; D gene uncertain. Germline CDR1 SGHDT, CDR2 YYEEEE. This CDR3 spans 13 amino acids. Trimming shortened V by 2 bases and J by 1 base, and 6 bases separated the two germline ends. CDR3 loop: CASSFEQNTEAFF. The CDR3 DNA follows: TGTGCCAGCAGCTTCGAACAGAACACTGAAGCTTTCTTT.

The CDR3, as DNA: TGTGCCAGCAGTGAAGATCCCCCGTCCTACGAGCAGTACTTC. Its translation is CASSEDPPSYEQYF. The V and J genes are TRBV2 and TRBJ2-5; D is uncertain. The J call is in doubt because the DNA end fits TRBJ2-7 better. The CDR3 covers 14 residues. Germline CDR1 and CDR2: SNHLY and FYNNEI.